This TCR beta chain is from a study of CD4 T cells in relation to SARS-CoV-2 and coronaviruses. Overall study context: Negative control cultures got HIV-1 Nef peptides or no peptide.

A note on this clone: Its antigen is currently unknown.

Germline-derived CDR1 and CDR2 are LNHDA and SQIVND (reference sequence). The CDR3 is 13 amino acids. Deletions cut 6 bases from V and 5 bases from J, with 14 bases between. Some clones are missing from TCRdb's copy, which holds only in-frame ones; the method was immunoSEQ multiplex PCR. The top ten hold roughly 14% of the sample, which has around 29,000 clones, approximately 80% seen once. The unexposed donors gave CD4+ T cells in about 2011-2018, prior to COVID-19. Isolation of CD4+ T cells took place after about 9 days in culture. Notes on the study in general: Monoreactive clones expanded significantly more to SARS-CoV-2 than crossreactive clones did.

Sample: CD4+ T cells from PBMCs, cultured in vitro. The clonotype was recovered from a human donor in good health. The V call is TRBV19, the J call TRBJ2-7; TRBD2 is a possible D gene (6 bases). Here the CDR3 DNA reads TGTGCCAGTAGCTTGGTCACTAGCCACGAGCAGTACTTC. Residues: CASSLVTSHEQYF.